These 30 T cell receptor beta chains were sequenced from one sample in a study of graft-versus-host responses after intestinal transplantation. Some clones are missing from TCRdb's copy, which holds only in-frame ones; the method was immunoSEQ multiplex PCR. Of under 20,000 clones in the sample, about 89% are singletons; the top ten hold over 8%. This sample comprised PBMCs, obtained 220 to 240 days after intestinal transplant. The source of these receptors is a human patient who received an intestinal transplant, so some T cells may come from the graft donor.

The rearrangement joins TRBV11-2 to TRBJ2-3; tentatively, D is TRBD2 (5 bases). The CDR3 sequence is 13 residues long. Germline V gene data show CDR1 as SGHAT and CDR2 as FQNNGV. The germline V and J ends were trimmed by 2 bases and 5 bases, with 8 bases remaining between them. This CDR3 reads CASSLFEGDTQYF. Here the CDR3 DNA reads TGTGCCAGCAGCTTATTCGAGGGAGATACGCAGTATTTT.

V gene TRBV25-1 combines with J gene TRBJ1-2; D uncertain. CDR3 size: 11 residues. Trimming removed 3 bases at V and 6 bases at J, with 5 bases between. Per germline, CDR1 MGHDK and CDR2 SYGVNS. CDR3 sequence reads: CASSETHGYTF. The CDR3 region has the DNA TGTGCCAGCAGTGAGACACATGGCTACACCTTC.

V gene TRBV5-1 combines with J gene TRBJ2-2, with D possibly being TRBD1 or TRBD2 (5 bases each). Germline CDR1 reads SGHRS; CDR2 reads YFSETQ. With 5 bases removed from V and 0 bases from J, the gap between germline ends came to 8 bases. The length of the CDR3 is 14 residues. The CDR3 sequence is CASSGTANTGELFF. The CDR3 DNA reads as TGCGCCAGCAGTGGGACCGCGAACACCGGGGAGCTGTTTTTT.

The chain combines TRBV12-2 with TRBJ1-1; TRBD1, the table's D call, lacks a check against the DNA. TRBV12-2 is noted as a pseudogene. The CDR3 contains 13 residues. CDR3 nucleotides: TGTGCAAGTCGCTTAGCAGGGGGCACTGAAGCTTTCTTT. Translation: CASRLAGGTEAFF.

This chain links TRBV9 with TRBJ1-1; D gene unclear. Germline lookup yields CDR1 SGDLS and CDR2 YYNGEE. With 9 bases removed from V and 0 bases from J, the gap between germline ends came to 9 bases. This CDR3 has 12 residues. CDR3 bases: TGTGCCATAGGAACCATGAACACTGAAGCTTTCTTT. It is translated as CAIGTMNTEAFF. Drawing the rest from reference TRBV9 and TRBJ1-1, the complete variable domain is DSGVTQTPKHLITATGQRVTLRCSPRSGDLSVYWYQQSLDQGLQFLIQYYNGEERAKGNILERFSAQQFPDLHSELNLSSLELGDSALYFCAIGTMNTEAFFGQGTRLTVV.

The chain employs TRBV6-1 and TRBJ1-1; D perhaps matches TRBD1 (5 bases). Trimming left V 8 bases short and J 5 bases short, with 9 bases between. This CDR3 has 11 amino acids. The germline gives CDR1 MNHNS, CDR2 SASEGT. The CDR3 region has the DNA TGTGCCAGCGGGGACGGGACTGAAGCTTTCTTT. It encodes CASGDGTEAFF.

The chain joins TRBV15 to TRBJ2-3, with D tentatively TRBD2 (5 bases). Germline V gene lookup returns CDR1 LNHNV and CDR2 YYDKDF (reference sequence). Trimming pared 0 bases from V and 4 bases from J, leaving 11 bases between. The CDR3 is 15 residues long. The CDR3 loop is CATSRDNLAPDTQYF. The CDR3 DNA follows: TGTGCCACCAGCAGAGATAATCTAGCCCCAGATACGCAGTATTTT.

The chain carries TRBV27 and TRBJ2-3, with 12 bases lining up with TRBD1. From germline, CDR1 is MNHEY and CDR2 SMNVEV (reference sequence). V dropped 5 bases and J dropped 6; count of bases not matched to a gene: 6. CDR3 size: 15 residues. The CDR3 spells CASSQGTGGRDTQYF. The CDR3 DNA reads TGTGCCAGCAGTCAAGGGACAGGGGGCAGGGATACGCAGTATTTT.

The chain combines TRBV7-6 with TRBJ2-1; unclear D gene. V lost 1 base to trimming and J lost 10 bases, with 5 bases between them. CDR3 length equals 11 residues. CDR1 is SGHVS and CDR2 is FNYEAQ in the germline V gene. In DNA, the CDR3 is TGTGCCAGCAGCTTAGGGAACGAGCAGTTCTTC. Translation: CASSLGNEQFF.

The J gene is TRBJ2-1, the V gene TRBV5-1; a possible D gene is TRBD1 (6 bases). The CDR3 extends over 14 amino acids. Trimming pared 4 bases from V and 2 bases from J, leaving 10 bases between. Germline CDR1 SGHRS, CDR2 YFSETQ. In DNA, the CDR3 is TGCGCCAGCAGCGCAGGGGATCCCTACAATGAGCAGTTCTTC. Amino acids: CASSAGDPYNEQFF.

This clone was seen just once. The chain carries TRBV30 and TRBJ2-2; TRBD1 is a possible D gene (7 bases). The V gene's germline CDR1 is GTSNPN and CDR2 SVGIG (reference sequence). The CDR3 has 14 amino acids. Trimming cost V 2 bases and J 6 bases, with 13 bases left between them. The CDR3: CAWSLGRGAGELFF. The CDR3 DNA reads TGTGCCTGGAGTCTGGGCAGGGGGGCCGGGGAGCTGTTTTTT.

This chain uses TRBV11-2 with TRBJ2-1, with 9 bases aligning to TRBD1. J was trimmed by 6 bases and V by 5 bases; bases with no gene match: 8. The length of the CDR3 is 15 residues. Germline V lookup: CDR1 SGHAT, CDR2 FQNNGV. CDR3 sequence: CASSRIADRGNEQFF. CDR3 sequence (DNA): TGTGCCAGCAGCCGAATCGCGGACAGGGGCAATGAGCAGTTCTTC.

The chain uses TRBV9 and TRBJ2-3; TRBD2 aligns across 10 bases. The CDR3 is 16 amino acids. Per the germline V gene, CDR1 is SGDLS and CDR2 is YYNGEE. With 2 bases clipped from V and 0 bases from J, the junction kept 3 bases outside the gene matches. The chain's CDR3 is CASSVSGGASTDTQYF. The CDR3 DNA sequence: TGTGCCAGCAGCGTGAGCGGGGGGGCTAGCACAGATACGCAGTATTTT.

The CDR3 sequence is CASSVSGAPDTQYF. DNA for the CDR3: TGTGCCAGCAGCGTTAGCGGGGCCCCAGATACGCAGTATTTT. The chain joins TRBV9 to TRBJ2-3; 8 nucleotides line up with TRBD2. The V gene end was trimmed by 2 bases and the J gene end by 4 bases; junction bases not matched to a gene: 3. Germline V gives CDR1 SGDLS, CDR2 YYNGEE. CDR3 length: 14 residues.

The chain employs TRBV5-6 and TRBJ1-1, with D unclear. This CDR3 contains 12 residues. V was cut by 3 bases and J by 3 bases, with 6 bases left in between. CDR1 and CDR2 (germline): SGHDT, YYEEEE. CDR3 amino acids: CASSSDYTEAFF. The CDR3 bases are TGTGCCAGCAGCTCGGATTACACTGAAGCTTTCTTT. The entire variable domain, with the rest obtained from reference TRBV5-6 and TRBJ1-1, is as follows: DAGVTQSPTHLIKTRGQQVTLRCSPKSGHDTVSWYQQALGQGPQFIFQYYEEEERQRGNFPDRFSGHQFPNYSSELNVNALLLGDSALYLCASSSDYTEAFFGQGTRLTVV.

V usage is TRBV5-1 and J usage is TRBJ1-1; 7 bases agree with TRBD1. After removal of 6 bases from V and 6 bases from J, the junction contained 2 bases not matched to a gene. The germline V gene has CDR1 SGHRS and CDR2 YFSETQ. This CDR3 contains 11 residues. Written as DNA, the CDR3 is TGCGCCAGCAAGCAGGGGGCTGAAGCTTTCTTT. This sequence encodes CASKQGAEAFF.

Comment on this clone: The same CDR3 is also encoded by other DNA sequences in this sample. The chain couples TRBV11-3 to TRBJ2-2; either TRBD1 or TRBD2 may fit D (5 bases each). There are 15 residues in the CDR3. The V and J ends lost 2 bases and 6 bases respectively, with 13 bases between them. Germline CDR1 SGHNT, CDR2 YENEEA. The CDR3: CASSLMGVQAGELFF. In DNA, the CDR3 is TGTGCCAGCAGCTTAATGGGGGTGCAGGCCGGGGAGCTGTTTTTT.

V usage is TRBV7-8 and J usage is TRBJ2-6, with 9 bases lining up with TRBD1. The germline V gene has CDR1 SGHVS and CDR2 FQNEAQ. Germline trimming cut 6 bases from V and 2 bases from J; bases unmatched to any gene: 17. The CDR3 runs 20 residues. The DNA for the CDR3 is TGTGCCAGCAGAAGGAACCGGGACAGGGAAAATAGGGCTGGGGCCAACGTCCTGACTTTC. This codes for CASRRNRDRENRAGANVLTF.

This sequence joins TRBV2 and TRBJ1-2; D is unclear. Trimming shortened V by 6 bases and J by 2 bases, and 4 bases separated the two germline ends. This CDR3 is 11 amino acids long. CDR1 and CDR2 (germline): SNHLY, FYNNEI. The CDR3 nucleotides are TGTGCCAGCAGACAGAACTATGGCTACACCTTC. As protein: CASRQNYGYTF.

The CDR3 here is CASSPGAGYNEQFF. CDR3 bases: TGTGCCAGCAGCCCGGGAGCGGGTTACAATGAGCAGTTCTTC. The J gene is TRBJ2-1, the V gene TRBV2; tentatively, D is TRBD2 (6 bases). Germline V CDR1 and CDR2: SNHLY, FYNNEI. V lost 6 bases and J 4 bases, leaving 13 bases between the germline ends. The CDR3 has 14 residues. The variable domain in full, completed from reference TRBV2 and TRBJ2-1, reads EPEVTQTPSHQVTQMGQEVILRCVPISNHLYFYWYRQILGQKVEFLVSFYNNEISEKSEIFDDQFSVERPDGSNFTLKIRSTKLEDSAMYFCASSPGAGYNEQFFGPGTRLTVL.

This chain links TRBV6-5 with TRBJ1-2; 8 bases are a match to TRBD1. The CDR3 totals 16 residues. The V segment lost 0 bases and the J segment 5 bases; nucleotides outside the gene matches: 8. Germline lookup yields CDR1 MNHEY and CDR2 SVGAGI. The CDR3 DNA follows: TGTGCCAGCAGTTACTCGTCGCAGGGGGCAGCGTATGGCTACACCTTC. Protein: CASSYSSQGAAYGYTF.

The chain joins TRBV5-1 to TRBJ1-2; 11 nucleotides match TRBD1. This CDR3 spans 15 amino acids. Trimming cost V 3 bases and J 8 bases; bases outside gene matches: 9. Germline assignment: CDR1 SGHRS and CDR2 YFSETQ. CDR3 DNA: TGCGCCAGCAGCTCTAGACCGGGACAGGGGGGGGGCTACACCTTC. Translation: CASSSRPGQGGGYTF.

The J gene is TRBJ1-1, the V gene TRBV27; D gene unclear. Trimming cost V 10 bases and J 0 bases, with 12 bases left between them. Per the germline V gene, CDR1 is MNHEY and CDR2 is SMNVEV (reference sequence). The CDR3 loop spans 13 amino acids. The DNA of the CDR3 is TGTGCCAACGCCGGCCCGCTGAACACTGAAGCTTTCTTT. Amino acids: CANAGPLNTEAFF.

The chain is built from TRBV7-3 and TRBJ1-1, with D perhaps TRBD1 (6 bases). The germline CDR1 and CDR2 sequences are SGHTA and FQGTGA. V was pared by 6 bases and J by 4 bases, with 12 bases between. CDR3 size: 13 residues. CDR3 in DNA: TGTGCCAGCAGTCCGGGACATCTCACTGAAGCTTTCTTT. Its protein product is CASSPGHLTEAFF.

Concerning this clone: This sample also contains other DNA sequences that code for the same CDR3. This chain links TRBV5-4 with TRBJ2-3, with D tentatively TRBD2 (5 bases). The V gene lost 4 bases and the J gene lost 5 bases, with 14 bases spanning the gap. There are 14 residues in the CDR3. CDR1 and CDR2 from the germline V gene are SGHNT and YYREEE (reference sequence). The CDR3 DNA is TGTGCCAGCAGCCCGTCGACGGGGAGAGATACGCAGTATTTT. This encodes CASSPSTGRDTQYF.

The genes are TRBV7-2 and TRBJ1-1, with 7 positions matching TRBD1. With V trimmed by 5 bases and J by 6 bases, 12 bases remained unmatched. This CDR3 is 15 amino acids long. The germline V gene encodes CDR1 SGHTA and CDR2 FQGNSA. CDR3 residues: CASSIIQGPQSEAFF. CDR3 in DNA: TGTGCCAGCAGCATAATACAGGGGCCTCAATCTGAAGCTTTCTTT. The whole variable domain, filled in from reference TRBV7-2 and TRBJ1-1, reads GAGVSQSPSNKVTEKGKDVELRCDPISGHTALYWYRQSLGQGLEFLIYFQGNSAPDKSGLPSDRFSAERTGGSVSTLTIQRTQQEDSAVYLCASSIIQGPQSEAFFGQGTRLTVV.

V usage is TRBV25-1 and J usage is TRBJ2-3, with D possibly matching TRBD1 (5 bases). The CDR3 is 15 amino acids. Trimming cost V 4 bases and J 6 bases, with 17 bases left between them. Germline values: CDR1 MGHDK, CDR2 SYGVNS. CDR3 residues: CASSGGQGVIDTQYF. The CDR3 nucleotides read TGTGCCAGCAGTGGAGGACAAGGGGTCATCGATACGCAGTATTTT. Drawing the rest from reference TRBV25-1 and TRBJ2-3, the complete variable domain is EADIYQTPRYLVIGTGKKITLECSQTMGHDKMYWYQQDPGMELHLIHYSYGVNSTEKGDLSSESTVSRIRTEHFPLTLESARPSHTSQYLCASSGGQGVIDTQYFGPGTRLTVL.

CDR3 nucleotide sequence: TGCGCCAGCAGGTCGATGGACGACAGGGACTATGGCTACACCTTC. Amino acid sequence: CASRSMDDRDYGYTF. This rearrangement joins TRBV10-2 to TRBJ1-2; the match to TRBD1 covers 7 bases. V shed 6 bases, J shed 3 bases, and the junction held 10 bases outside the gene matches. Germline V gene lookup returns CDR1 WSHSY and CDR2 SAAADI. The CDR3 extends over 15 amino acids.

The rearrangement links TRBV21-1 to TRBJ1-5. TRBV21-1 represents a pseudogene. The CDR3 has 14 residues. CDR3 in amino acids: CASSTAYSNQPQHF. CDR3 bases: TGTGCCAGCAGCACTGCATATAGCAATCAGCCCCAGCATTTT.

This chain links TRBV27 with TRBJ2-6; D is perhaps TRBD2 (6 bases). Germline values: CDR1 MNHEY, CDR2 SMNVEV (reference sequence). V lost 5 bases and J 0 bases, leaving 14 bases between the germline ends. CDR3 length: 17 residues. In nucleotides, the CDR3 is TGTGCCAGCAGTCGAACGGGGGTTAGCTCTGGGGCCAACGTCCTGACTTTC. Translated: CASSRTGVSSGANVLTF.